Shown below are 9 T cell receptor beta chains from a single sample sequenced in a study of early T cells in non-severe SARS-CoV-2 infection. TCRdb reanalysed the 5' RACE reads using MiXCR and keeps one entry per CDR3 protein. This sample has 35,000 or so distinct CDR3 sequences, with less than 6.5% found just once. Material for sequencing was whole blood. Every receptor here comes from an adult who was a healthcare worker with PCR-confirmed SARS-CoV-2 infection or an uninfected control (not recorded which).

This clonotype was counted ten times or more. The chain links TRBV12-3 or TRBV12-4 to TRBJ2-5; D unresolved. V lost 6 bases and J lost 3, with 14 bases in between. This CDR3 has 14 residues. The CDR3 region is CASRLSFEEETQYF. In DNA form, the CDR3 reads TGTGCCAGCAGACTATCGTTCGAGGAAGAGACCCAGTACTTC.

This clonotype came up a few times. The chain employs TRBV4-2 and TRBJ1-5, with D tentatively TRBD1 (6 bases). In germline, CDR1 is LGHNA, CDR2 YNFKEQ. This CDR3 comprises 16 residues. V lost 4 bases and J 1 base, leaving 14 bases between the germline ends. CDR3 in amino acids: CASSPIPTGSNQPQHF. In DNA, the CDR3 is TGTGCCAGCAGCCCCATCCCTACAGGGAGCAATCAGCCCCAGCATTTT.

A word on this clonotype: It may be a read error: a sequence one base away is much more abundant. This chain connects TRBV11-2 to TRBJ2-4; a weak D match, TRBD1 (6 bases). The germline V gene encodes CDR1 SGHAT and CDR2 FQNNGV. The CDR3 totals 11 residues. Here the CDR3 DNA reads TGTGCCAGCAGACAGGGAAACATTCTGTACTTC. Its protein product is CASRQGNILYF.

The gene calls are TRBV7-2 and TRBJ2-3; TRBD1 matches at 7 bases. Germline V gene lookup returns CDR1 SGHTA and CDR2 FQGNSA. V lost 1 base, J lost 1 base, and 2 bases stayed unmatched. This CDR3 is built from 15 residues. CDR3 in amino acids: CASSLVGQGTDTQYF. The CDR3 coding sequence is TGTGCCAGCAGCTTAGTCGGACAGGGCACAGATACGCAGTATTTT. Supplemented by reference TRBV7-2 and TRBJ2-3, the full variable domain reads GAGVSQSPSNKVTEKGKDVELRCDPISGHTALYWYRQSLGQGLEFLIYFQGNSAPDKSGLPSDRFSAERTGGSVSTLTIQRTQQEDSAVYLCASSLVGQGTDTQYFGPGTRLTVL.

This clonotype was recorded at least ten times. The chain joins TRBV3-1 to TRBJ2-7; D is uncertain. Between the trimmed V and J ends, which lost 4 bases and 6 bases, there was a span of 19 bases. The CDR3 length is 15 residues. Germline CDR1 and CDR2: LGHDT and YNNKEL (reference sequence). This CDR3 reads CASSPFGARSGEQYF. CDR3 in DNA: TGTGCCAGCAGCCCCTTTGGAGCACGGTCGGGCGAGCAGTACTTC.

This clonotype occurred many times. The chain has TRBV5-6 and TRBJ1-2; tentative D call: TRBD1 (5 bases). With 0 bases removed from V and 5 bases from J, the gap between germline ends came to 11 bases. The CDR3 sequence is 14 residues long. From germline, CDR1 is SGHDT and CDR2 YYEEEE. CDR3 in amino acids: CASSLGAGRYGYTF. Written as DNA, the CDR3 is TGTGCCAGCAGCTTGGGGGCAGGGAGGTATGGCTACACCTTC.

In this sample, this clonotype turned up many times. The CDR3 sequence: CASSRATSGHKKSYEQYF. DNA for the CDR3: TGTGCCAGCAGCCGCGCTACATCGGGACACAAAAAGAGCTACGAGCAGTACTTC. The chain combines TRBV12-3 or TRBV12-4 with TRBJ2-7; D perhaps matches TRBD1 (6 bases). Trimming shortened V by 6 bases and J by 3 bases, and 27 bases separated the two germline ends. The CDR3 runs to 18 residues.

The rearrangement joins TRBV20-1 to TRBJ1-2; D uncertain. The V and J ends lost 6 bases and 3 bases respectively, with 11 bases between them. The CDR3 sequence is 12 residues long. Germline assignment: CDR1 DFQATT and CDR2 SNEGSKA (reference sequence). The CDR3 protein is CSAARGDYGYTF. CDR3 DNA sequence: TGCAGTGCCGCACGGGGAGACTATGGCTACACCTTC.

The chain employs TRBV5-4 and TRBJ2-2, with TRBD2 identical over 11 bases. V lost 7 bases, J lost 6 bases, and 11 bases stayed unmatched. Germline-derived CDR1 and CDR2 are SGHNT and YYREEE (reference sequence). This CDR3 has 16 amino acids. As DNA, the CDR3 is TGTGCCAGCCGAGAAGAACTAGCGGGGGTCTCCGGGGAGCTGTTTTTT. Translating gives CASREELAGVSGELFF. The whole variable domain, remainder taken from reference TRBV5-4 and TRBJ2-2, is ETGVTQSPTHLIKTRGQQVTLRCSSQSGHNTVSWYQQALGQGPQFIFQYYREEENGRGNFPPRFSGLQFPNYSSELNVNALELDDSALYLCASREELAGVSGELFFGEGSRLTVL.